This TCR beta chain is drawn from a study of blood T cell repertoires in COVID-19. Study overall: Acute-phase and convalescent COVID-19 samples originated in the United States, Italy and Spain. The analysed material was cDNA or gDNA that came from T cells, B-cell-depleted T cells, or PBMCs.

Recruits, aged roughly 18 to 95 years, lived in 24 US areas. V lost 8 bases and J lost 9; bases outside the gene matches: 7. The CDR3 totals 13 residues. Germline CDR1 and CDR2: MNHEY and SVGAGI. In the authors' methods: Counts of nucleated cells, estimated from reference gene primer amplification, were obtained. Only in-frame clones appear in the TCRdb table, and some are missing; sequencing was by immunoSEQ multiplex PCR. V, J and clone size reflect that table, while D and trimming were determined from the DNA. The table records around 300,000 clones, 88% of them present only once. The receptor's source is a man aged 30 to 39 who had recovered from COVID-19. This chain links TRBV6-5 with TRBJ2-5, with 12 bases aligning to TRBD2. Sample: PBMCs or T cells enriched from blood (not recorded which). The CDR3 protein is CASSRTSGAAQYF. Written as DNA, the CDR3 is TGTGCCAGCTCCCGGACTAGCGGGGCGGCCCAGTACTTC.